This record looks at one TCR beta chain sequence and its context. Its cognate antigen is unknown. Other nucleotide sequences from this sample produce the same CDR3. PCR amplification relied on 60 Vbeta primers (plus 13 Jbeta primers). Assay used: immunoSEQ multiplex PCR; TCRdb lists only in-frame clones, some missing. The sample lists about 160,000 clones, roughly 80% seen once, with about 4.5% in the top ten. This entry comes from a study of cytomegalovirus exposure and HLA in healthy donors. General study points: Rarity held for most TCR sequences, but there were some public TCRs that occurred in many donors. Clonal expansion, a later analysis showed, was greater in HLA-associated TCR beta chains than in equally common others. Later analysis associated a missense DCLRE1C variant with TCR beta V- and J-gene trimming. With DRB1 most and HLA-C fewest, TCR association rates differed between HLA loci in a later analysis.

CDR1 and CDR2 (germline): MNHEY, SVGAGI. This CDR3 has 13 amino acids. Trimming pared 2 bases from V and 0 bases from J, leaving 5 bases between. The receptor was isolated from a middle-aged man in good health and CMV-seronegative. This chain joins TRBV6-5 and TRBJ2-7; weak D call: TRBD1 (5 bases). Input material: PBMCs. CDR3: CASSYDSSYEQYF. The CDR3 DNA follows: TGTGCCAGCAGTTACGACAGCTCCTACGAGCAGTACTTC.